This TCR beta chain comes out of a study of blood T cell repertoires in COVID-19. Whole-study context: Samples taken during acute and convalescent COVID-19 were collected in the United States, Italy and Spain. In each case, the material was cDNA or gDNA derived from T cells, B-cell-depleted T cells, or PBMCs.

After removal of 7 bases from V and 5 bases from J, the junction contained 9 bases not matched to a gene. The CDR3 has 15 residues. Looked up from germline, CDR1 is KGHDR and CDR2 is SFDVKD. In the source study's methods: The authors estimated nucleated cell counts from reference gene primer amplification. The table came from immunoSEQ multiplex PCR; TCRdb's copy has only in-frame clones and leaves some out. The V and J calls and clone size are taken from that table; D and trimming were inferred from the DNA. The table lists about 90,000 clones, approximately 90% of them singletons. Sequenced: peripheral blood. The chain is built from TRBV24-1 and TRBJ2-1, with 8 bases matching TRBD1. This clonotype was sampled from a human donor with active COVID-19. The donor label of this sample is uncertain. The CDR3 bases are TGTGCCACCAGCAAGGACAGGGATTACGACAATGAGCAGTTCTTC. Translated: CATSKDRDYDNEQFF.